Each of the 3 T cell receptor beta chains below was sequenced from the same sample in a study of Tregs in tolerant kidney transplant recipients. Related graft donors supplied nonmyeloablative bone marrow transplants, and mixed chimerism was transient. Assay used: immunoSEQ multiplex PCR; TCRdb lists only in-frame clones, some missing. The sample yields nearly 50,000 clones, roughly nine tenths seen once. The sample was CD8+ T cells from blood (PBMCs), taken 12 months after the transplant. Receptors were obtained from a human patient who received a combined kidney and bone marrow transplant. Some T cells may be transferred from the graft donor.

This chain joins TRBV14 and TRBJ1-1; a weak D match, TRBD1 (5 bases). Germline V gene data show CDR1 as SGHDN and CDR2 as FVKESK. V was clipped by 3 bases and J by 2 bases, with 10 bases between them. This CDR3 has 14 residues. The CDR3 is CASSQTATNTEAFF. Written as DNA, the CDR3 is TGTGCCAGCAGCCAGACAGCGACAAACACTGAAGCTTTCTTT.

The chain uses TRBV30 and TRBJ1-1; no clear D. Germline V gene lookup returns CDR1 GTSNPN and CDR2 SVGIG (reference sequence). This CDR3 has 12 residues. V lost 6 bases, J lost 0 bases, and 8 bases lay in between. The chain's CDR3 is CACQLMNTEAFF. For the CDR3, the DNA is TGTGCCTGCCAACTTATGAACACTGAAGCTTTCTTT.

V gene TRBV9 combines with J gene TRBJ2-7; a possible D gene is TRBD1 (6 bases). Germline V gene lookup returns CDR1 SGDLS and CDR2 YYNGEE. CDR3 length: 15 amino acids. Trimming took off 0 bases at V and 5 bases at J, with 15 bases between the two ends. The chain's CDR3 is CASSVEVQGFHEQYF. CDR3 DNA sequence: TGTGCCAGCAGCGTAGAGGTACAGGGTTTCCACGAGCAGTACTTC. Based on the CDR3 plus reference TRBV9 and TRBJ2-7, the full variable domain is DSGVTQTPKHLITATGQRVTLRCSPRSGDLSVYWYQQSLDQGLQFLIQYYNGEERAKGNILERFSAQQFPDLHSELNLSSLELGDSALYFCASSVEVQGFHEQYFGPGTRLTVT.